This T cell receptor beta chain was identified in a study of cytomegalovirus exposure and HLA in healthy donors (dated by TCRdb to the late 2010s). In the study overall: An earlier analysis of roughly 500 of the donors reported approximately 300 Gb of sequence data and roughly 120 million unique TCR beta sequences obtained from about 200 million T cells. Approximately 300 gigabases of sequencing data and around 88 million unique TCR sequences made up an early release that covered fewer than 650 HLA-typed donors. Of the 300 to 500 genotyped donors, approximately 81% were placed in the genetic ancestry cluster associated with self-reported Caucasian donors. The study aimed to test whether signatures of past pathogen exposure could be identified by cataloging public T cell receptors. Using immunosequencing, the study profiled T cell repertoires from 550 to 750 subjects and related those repertoires to cytomegalovirus serostatus. Besides the first cohort of more than 650 subjects, a separate validation cohort made up of about 120 different subjects was used. To predict cytomegalovirus infection status, the study brought together high-throughput TCR immunosequencing, statistical association of individual TCRs with disease status, and machine learning. To study patterns of TCR occurrence, a later analysis re-analyzed previously published TCR beta repertoires from hundreds of donors and added high-resolution HLA genotyping. Rather than drawing on any new phenotypic data, the later analysis identified candidate immune exposures from TCR beta sequences and the way those sequences occurred across donors. An earlier analysis of approximately 580 of the donors used high-throughput TCR beta sequencing to judge whether each TCR beta V gene segment behaved as functional or pseudogenic. Alongside the repertoire data, information on donor age, sex, ethnicity and CMV serostatus was compiled. In a later genetic analysis, genome-wide SNP genotypes for about 65% of the roughly 670 donors were used, and that subset was treated as a discovery cohort. Every discovery cohort repertoire had been produced on one sequencing platform. HLA typing included class I and class II loci at four-digit resolution. Typing coverage differed by locus: A, B, C, DRB1 and DQB1 were typed in about 629-640 donors, DQA1 in roughly 500, DPA1 in over 600, and DPB1 in approximately 450. About 5 DR-DQ haplotypes were handled as single units for association and clustering, since linkage in the cohort was strong. Across about 370 genotyped donors of the cohort, an average of approximately 200,000 unique TCR beta nucleotide sequences per donor were sequenced, and approximately 19% of those sequences were non-productive.

The cohort was made up of about 670 healthy bone marrow donors. At the time of sampling, every cohort member was nominally healthy, though immune exposures that went unrecorded were likely present. The donor was CMV seropositive and was included in the group of 289 seropositive cohort members. A peripheral blood sample was collected from each donor, and TCR beta sequencing was performed on peripheral blood mononuclear cells. Genomic DNA was extracted from the blood cell samples with the Qiagen DNeasy Blood Extraction Kit. Libraries were made using the immunoSEQ multiplex PCR assay. A mixture of 60 forward primers for TCR Vbeta segments and 13 reverse primers for TCR Jbeta segments was used in the multiplex PCR. Amplification of the CDR3 region of rearranged TCR beta genes was performed with a multiplex PCR assay on genomic DNA. The amplified TCR beta libraries were sequenced on the Illumina HiSeq System as 87-base-pair reads. In the source study's methods: Across the 600 to 700 repertoires, a later analysis counted some 81 million unique TCR beta chains, around 11 million of which were shared by at least two donors. Raw reads were error-corrected and collapsed into unique sequences with a nearest-neighbor algorithm that merged closely related sequences to remove PCR and sequencing errors. To assign V, D and J gene segments, CDR3 sequences were aligned to IMGT reference sequences. For a sequence to be retained, a match of at least six nucleotides to both a V gene segment and a J gene segment was required. Rearrangements were classified as productive when the CDR3 lacked stop codons and remained in frame with V and J, and all other rearrangements were classified as non-productive. Following IMGT convention, CDR3 was defined as the stretch from the second conserved V-encoded cysteine to the conserved J-encoded phenylalanine. Sequences without an unambiguous match to a single V gene segment were excluded from the earlier analysis of 450 to 650 of the donors. An earlier analysis of 587 of the donors called V segments functional above 56.7% productive rearrangements and segregating when the between-donor standard deviation exceeded 5%. A statistical classification framework was developed to diagnose cytomegalovirus status using the catalog of TCR beta chain sequences. In a later analysis, TCR nucleotide sequences were compared against IMGT/GENE-DB human TR gene sequences so that V and J genes could be assigned. The TCRdist pipeline was used in a later analysis to assign CDR3 sequences and most-parsimonious VDJ recombination scenarios. In a later analysis, every TCR beta chain was defined by the combination of its CDR3 amino acid sequence and its V-gene family, and reads without a unique V-gene family were dropped. A later analysis removed over 500 highly shared, low-generation-probability nucleotide sequences to deal with suspected cross-contamination and a sequencing artifact. For each public chain, a later analysis derived a clonal expansion index from normalized ranks of inferred template counts within each repertoire. In a later analysis, generation probabilities were computed using a VDJ recombination model fitted to out-of-frame rearrangements, and the results were checked against IGoR. In a later analysis, TCR-TCR, TCR-HLA and TCR-CMV co-occurrence was scored with hypergeometric tests, and a repertoire-size bias correction was applied to TCR pairs. False discovery rates were estimated in a later analysis by permuting HLA or CMV assignments 20 times. A later analysis grouped co-occurring TCRs with DBSCAN, adding TCRdist sequence similarity when clustering within HLA-allele-positive subsets. For co-occurrence clustering, repertoires with fewer than 30,000 or more than 120,000 public chains were excluded, along with roughly five repertoires with anomalous nucleotide sharing. TCRdb took this table from immuneACCESS and kept in-frame rearrangements with V and J called. Such tables lack part of the clones; where checked against another copy, unresolved V genes explain under half of the gap, and the rest is unexplained. V and J calls and clone size are as listed in that table; D and trimming were resolved from the DNA. The sample profile shows about 180,000 clones; more than 65% of them were found once. The ten largest account for under 1.5% of the sample.

CDR1 MDHEN and CDR2 SYDVKM were looked up in the germline V gene. Including the terminal cysteine and phenylalanine, the CDR3 comprises 12 residues. The only DNA kept is the CDR3, 36 bases in frame from the first base. Trimming takes 9 bases from V and 2 bases from J, and the germline ends sit 10 bases apart. The study at large found these results: In a later analysis, HLA-associated TCR beta chains showed more clonal expansion and lower generation probabilities than non-associated chains that were equally common. According to a later genetic analysis, donors in an Asian-associated ancestry cluster had fewer N-insertions in productive TCRs than the roughly 660-donor mean. A few of the identified cytomegalovirus-associated TCR beta chains were confirmed in vitro to be specific for cytomegalovirus antigens. Only TCR beta chains were sequenced in this cohort, and the absence of alpha or paired-chain data limited detectable features. Because some donors lacked HLA typing at each locus, the association tests relied only on the typed subset. Most TCR sequences were observed very rarely across donors, whereas some public TCRs were present in many individuals. A group of highly shared sequence variants was considered likely to be a technical artifact of the sequencing pipeline. At a false discovery rate of 0.05, a later analysis linked 15,000 to 20,000 TCR beta sequences to specific HLA alleles. An earlier analysis of roughly 570 of the donors showed that most TCR beta V segments appeared in productive rearrangements either about 87% or about 30% of the time, which broadly matched IMGT annotations. A further reported finding was that TCR beta sequences accurately predicted the HLA-A and HLA-B alleles for most subjects in the first cohort. In the study, approximately 160 TCR beta chains were listed as associated with cytomegalovirus. In a later analysis, the rate of TCR association differed among HLA loci, with DRB1 alleles having the most associated TCRs and HLA-C alleles having the fewest. A later analysis found that most CMV-associated TCR beta chains appeared HLA-restricted, with HLA associations seemingly driven largely by CMV exposure. Because counts were too low, under 20 rarely observed V segments, including chromosome 9 orphons, were left out of the earlier analysis of several hundred of the donors. According to the authors, the approach could potentially be generalized to other disease states and immunological phenotypes. Presence/absence analyses assumed roughly uniform sequencing depth across donors, an assumption that may not hold. A later genetic analysis associated a missense DCLRE1C variant with V-gene and J-gene trimming of TCR beta chains, and an independent cohort replicated the association. In a later analysis, several top co-occurrence clusters were reported to appear linked to parvovirus B19, influenza, CMV and Epstein-Barr virus. Some IMGT-functional V segments, including TRBV6-2 and TRBV6-3, could not be distinguished by the 87-base-pair reads and were therefore excluded. Linkage disequilibrium might explain the correlated functional status among segregating V segments, but an unknown experimental factor could not be ruled out. The only immune exposure information available for the cohort was CMV serostatus. When HLA alleles, especially DR and DQ, strongly co-occurred, attributing TCR associations to individual alleles was difficult. The classifier was reported to diagnose cytomegalovirus status with high specificity and sensitivity in both the original and validation cohorts.

Points on this clone: Its antigen specificity is not known. No per-base quality is available; no much larger clone lies one base away.

The sequence is built from TRBV28 and TRBJ1-2; perhaps TRBD1 is the D gene, with 6 bases matching. Input material: PBMCs. This TCR derives from a girl aged 2 to 10 in good health and CMV-seropositive. The DNA sequence is given as TGTGCCAGTTCCACAGGGAACTATGGCTACACCTTC. Translated, this gives CASSTGNYGYTF.